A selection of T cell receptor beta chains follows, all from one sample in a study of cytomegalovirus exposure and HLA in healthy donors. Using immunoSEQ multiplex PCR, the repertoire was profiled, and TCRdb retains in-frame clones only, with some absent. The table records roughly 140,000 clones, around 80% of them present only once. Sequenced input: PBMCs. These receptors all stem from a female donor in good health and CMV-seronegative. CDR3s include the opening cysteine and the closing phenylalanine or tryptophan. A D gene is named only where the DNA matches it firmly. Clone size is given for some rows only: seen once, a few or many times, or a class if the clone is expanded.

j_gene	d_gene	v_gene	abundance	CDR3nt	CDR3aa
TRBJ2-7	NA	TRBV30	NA	TGTGCCTGGTACGGGGGAGTGGGCTACGAGCAGTACTTC	CAWYGGVGYEQYF
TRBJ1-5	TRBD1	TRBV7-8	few	TGTGCCAGCAGTCCGAGGGGGCAAAGATTTAGCAATCAGCCCCAGCATTTT	CASSPRGQRFSNQPQHF
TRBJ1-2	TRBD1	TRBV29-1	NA	TGCAGCGTTGCGGACAGGACTAACTATGGCTACACCTTC	CSVADRTNYGYTF
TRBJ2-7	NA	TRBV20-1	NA	TGCAGTGAGGCCAGGATATACGAGCAGTACTTC	CSEARIYEQYF
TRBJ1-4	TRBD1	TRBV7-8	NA	TGTGCCAGCAGCCCTGACAGGGATAATGAAAAACTGTTTTTT	CASSPDRDNEKLFF
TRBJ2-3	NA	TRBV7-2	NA	TGTGCCAGCAGCTTAGCGGGGCAATTTACAGATACGCAGTATTTT	CASSLAGQFTDTQYF
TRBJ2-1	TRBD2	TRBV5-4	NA	TGTGCCAGCAGCTTGGCGGGAGGCCTCTACAATGAGCAGTTCTTC	CASSLAGGLYNEQFF
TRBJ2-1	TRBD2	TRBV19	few	TGTGCCAGTAAAACCCGGGACTACTACAATGAGCAGTTCTTC	CASKTRDYYNEQFF
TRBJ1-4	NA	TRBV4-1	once	TGCGCCAGCAGCCAAGCCAGGGGATTGGAAAAACTGTTTTTT	CASSQARGLEKLFF
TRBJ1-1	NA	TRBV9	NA	TGTGCCAGCAGCTCAGACGGGGGGCAGACTGAAGCTTTCTTT	CASSSDGGQTEAFF
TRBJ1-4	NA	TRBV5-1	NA	TGCGCCAGCAGCTTGGACAGCCCGGCAACTAATGAAAAACTGTTTTTT	CASSLDSPATNEKLFF
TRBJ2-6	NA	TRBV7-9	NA	TGTGCCAGCAGCCTCGGGTCTGGGGCCAACGTCCTGACTTTC	CASSLGSGANVLTF
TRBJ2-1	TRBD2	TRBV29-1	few	TGCAGCCTCTCGCTCCCTCCCGGGACTAGCGGGAGGTACAATGAGCAGTTCTTC	CSLSLPPGTSGRYNEQFF
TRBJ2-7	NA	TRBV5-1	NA	TGCGCCAGCAGCTTGGACCGACAGCCCAGCTCCTACGAGCAGTACTTC	CASSLDRQPSSYEQYF
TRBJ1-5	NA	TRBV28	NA	TGTGCCAGCAGAACCGCCTATAGCAATCAGCCCCAGCATTTT	CASRTAYSNQPQHF
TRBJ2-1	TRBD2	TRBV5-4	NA	TGTGCCAGCAACTATGGAGCGGGAGCAAACAATGAGCAGTTCTTC	CASNYGAGANNEQFF
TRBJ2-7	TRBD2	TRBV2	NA	TGTGCCAGCAGTGAAGAGGGACTAGCTCCCTACGAGCAGTACTTC	CASSEEGLAPYEQYF
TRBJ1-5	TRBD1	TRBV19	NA	TGTGCCAGTAGTATCGGGACAGGGCATCAGCCCCAGCATTTT	CASSIGTGHQPQHF
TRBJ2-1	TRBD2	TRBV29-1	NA	TGCAGCGTTGTGACTAGCGGGGGGTCCTACAATGAGCAGTTCTTC	CSVVTSGGSYNEQFF
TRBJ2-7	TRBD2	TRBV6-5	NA	TGTGCCACCTTCCGGGCGCGGGGGGGGTACGAGCAGTACTTC	CATFRARGGYEQYF
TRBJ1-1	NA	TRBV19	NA	TGTGCCAGTAGTATAGATGTCACTTATACGAACACTGAAGCTTTCTTT	CASSIDVTYTNTEAFF
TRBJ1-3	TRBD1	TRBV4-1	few	TGCGCCAGCAGCTTAGGAGGGACAGGGGGAAACACCATATATTTT	CASSLGGTGGNTIYF
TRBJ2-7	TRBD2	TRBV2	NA	TGTGCCAGCAGTTTAGGACTAGCGGCCTACGAGCAGTACTTC	CASSLGLAAYEQYF
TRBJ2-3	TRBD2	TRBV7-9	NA	TGTGCCAGCAGCTTAGCGAGCGGGAGGGGAGATACGCAGTATTTT	CASSLASGRGDTQYF